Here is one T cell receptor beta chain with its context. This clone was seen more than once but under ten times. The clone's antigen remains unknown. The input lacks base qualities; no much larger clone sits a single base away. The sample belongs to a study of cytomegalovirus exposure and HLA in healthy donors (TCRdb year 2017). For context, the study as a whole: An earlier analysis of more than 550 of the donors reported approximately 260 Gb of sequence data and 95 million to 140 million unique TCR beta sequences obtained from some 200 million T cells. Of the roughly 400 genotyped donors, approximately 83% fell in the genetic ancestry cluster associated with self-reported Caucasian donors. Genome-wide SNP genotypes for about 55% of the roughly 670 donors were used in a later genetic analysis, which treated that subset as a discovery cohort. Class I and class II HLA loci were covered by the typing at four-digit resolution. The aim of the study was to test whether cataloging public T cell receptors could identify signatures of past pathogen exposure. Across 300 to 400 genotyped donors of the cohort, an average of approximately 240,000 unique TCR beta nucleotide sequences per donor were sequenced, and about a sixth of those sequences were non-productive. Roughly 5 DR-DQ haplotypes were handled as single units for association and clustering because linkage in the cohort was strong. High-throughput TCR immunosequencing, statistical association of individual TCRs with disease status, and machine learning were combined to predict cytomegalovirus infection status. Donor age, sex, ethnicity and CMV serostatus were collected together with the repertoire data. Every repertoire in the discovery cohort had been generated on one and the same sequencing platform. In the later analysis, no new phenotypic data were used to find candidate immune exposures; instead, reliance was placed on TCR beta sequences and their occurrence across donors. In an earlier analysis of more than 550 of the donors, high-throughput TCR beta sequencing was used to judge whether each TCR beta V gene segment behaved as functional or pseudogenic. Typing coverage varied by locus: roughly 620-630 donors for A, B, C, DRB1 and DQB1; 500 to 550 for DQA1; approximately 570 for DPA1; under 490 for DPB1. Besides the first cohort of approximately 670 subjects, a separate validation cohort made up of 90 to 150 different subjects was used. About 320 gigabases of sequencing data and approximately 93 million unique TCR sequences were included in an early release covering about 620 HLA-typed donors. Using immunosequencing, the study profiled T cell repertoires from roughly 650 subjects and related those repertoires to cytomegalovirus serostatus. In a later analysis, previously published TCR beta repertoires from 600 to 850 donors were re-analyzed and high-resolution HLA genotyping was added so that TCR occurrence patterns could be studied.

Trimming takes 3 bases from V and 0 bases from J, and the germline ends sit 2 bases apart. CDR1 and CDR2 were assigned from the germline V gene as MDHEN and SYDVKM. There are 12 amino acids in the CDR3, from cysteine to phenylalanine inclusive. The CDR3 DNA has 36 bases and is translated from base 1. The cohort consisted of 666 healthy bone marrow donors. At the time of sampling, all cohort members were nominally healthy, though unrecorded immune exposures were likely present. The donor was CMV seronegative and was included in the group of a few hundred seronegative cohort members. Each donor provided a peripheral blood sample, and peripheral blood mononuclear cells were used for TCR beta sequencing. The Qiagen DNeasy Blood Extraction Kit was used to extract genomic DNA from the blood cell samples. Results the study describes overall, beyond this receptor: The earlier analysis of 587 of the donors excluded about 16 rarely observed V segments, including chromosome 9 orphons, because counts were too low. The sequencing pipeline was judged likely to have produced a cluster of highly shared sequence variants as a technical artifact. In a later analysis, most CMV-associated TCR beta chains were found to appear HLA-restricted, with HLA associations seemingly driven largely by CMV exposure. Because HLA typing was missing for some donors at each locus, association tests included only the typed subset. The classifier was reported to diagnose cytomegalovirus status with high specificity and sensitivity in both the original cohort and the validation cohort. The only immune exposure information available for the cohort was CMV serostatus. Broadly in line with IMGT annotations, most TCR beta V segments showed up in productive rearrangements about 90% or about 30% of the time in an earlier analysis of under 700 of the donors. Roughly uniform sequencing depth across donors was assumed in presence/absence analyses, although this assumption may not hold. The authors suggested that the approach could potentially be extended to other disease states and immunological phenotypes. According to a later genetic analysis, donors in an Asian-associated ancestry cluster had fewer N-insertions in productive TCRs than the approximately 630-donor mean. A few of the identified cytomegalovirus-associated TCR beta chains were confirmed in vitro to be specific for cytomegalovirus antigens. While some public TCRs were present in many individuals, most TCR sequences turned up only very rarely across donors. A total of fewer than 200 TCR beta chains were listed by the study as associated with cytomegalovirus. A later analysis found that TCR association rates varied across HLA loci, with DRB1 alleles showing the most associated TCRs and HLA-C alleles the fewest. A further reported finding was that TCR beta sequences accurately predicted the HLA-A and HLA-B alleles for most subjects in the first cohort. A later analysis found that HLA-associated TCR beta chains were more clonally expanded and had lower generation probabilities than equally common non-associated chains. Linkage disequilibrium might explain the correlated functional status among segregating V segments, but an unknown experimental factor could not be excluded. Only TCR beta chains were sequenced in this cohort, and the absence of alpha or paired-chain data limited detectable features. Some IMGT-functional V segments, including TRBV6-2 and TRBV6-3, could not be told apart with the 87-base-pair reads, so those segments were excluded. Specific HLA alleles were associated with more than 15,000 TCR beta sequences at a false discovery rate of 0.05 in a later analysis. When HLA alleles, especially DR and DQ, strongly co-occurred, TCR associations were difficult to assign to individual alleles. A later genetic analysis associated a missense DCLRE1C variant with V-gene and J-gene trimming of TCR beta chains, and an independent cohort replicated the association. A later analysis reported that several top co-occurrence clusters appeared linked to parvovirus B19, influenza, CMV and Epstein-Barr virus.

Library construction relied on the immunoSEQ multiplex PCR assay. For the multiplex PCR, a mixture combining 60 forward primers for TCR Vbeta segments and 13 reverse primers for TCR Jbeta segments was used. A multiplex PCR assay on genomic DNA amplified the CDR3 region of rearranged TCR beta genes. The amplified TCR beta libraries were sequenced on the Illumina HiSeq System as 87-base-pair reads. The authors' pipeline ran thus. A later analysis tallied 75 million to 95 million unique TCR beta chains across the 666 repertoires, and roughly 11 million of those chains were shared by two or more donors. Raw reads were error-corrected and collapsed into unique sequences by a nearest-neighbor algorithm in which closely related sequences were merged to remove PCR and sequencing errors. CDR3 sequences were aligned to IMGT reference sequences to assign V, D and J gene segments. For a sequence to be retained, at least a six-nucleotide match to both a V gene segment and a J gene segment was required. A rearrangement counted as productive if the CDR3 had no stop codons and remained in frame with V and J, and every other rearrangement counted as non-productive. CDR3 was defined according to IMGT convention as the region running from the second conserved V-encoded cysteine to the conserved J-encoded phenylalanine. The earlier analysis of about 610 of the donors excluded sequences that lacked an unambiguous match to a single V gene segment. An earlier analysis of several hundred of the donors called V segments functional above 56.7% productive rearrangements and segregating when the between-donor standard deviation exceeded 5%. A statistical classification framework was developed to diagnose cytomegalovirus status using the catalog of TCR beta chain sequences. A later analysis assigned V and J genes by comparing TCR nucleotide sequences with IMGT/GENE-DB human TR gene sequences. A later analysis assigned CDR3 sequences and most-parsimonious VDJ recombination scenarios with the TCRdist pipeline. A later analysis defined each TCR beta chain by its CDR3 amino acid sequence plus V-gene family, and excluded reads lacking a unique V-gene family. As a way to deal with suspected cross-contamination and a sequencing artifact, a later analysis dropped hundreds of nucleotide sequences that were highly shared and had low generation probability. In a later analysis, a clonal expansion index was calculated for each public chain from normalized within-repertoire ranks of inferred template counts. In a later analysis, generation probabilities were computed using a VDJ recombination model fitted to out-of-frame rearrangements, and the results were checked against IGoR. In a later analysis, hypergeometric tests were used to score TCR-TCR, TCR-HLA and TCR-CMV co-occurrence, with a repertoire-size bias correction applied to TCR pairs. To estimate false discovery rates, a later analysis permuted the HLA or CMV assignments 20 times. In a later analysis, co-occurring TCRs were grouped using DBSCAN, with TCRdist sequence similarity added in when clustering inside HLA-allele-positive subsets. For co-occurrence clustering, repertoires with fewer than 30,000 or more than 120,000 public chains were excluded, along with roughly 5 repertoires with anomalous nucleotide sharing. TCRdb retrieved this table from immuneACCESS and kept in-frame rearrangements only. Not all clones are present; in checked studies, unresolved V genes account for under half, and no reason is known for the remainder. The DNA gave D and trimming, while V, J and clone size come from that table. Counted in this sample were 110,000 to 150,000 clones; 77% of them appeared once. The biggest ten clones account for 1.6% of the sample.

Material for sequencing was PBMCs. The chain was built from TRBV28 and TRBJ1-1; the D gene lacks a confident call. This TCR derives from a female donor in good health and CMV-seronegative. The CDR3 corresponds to CASSFLNTEAFF. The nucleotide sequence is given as TGTGCCAGCAGTTTCTTGAACACTGAAGCTTTCTTT.